Following are 15 T cell receptor beta chains from one sample sequenced in a study of blood T cell repertoires in COVID-19. This table comes from immunoSEQ multiplex PCR, and its TCRdb copy is limited to in-frame clones, with some not included. The top ten hold under 6.5% of the sample, which has under 200,000 clones, more than 75% seen once. The sequenced sample consisted of peripheral blood. These receptors were obtained from a man aged 40-50 years with active or convalescent COVID-19.

The V call is TRBV6-6, the J call TRBJ1-4; unclear D gene. This CDR3 has 14 amino acids. Germline lookup yields CDR1 MNHNY and CDR2 SVGAGI (reference sequence). V dropped 6 bases and J dropped 6 bases, with 14 bases sitting between them. CDR3: CASSPGRLDEKLFF. The CDR3 coding sequence is TGTGCCAGCAGCCCTGGGAGGTTGGATGAAAAACTGTTTTTT.

This rearrangement joins TRBV27 to TRBJ2-6; maybe TRBD1 (5 bases). The CDR3 is made up of 16 amino acids. V gave up 2 bases and J gave up 1 base, with 9 bases separating them. CDR1 and CDR2 from the germline V gene are MNHEY and SMNVEV (reference sequence). CDR3 sequence reads: CASSLGPGSGANVLTF. The CDR3 nucleotides are TGTGCCAGCAGTTTAGGCCCAGGGTCTGGGGCCAACGTCCTGACTTTC. The full variable domain, with the rest looked up from reference TRBV27 and TRBJ2-6, is EAQVTQNPRYLITVTGKKLTVTCSQNMNHEYMSWYRQDPGLGLRQIYYSMNVEVTDKGDVPEGYKVSRKEKRNFPLILESPSPNQTSLYFCASSLGPGSGANVLTFGAGSRLTVL.

This clone was seen once. V is TRBV3-1 (or the pseudogene TRBV3-2) and J is TRBJ1-3; a weak D match, TRBD1 (6 bases). The CDR3 has 15 residues. V lost 4 bases and J lost 0, with 10 bases in between. Germline assignment: CDR1 LGHDT and CDR2 YNNKEL (reference sequence). The CDR3 reads CASSRTGFSGNTIYF. The CDR3 nucleotides read TGTGCCAGCAGCCGTACAGGGTTCTCTGGAAACACCATATATTTT.

This chain joins TRBV5-1 and TRBJ2-5; 15 positions match TRBD2. V shed 4 bases, J shed 2 bases, and the junction held 9 bases outside the gene matches. The CDR3 consists of 18 residues. CDR1 is SGHRS, CDR2 YFSETQ, per germline. CDR3 region: CASSQGLAGGLWQETQYF. The CDR3, as DNA: TGCGCCAGCAGCCAAGGACTAGCGGGGGGGCTGTGGCAAGAGACCCAGTACTTC. Complete variable domain (other parts from reference TRBV5-1 and TRBJ2-5): KAGVTQTPRYLIKTRGQQVTLSCSPISGHRSVSWYQQTPGQGLQFLFEYFSETQRNKGNFPGRFSGRQFSNSRSEMNVSTLELGDSALYLCASSQGLAGGLWQETQYFGPGTRLLVL.

This rearrangement joins TRBV5-4 to TRBJ2-1, with 8 positions matching TRBD1. This CDR3 is 15 amino acids long. The germline V gene has CDR1 SGHNT and CDR2 YYREEE (reference sequence). V dropped 1 base and J dropped 4; count of bases not matched to a gene: 4. For the CDR3, the DNA is TGTGCCAGCAGCTTGTTAGGACAGGGTTACAATGAGCAGTTCTTC. This encodes CASSLLGQGYNEQFF.

The V gene is TRBV6-1, the J gene TRBJ2-5; D is undetermined. Trimming shortened V by 0 bases and J by 4 bases, and 12 bases separated the two germline ends. The CDR3 runs to 15 residues. CDR1 is MNHNS, CDR2 SASEGT, per germline. The DNA of the CDR3 is TGTGCCAGCAGTGAAGCGGGCAGCCTGGGAGAGACCCAGTACTTC. It encodes CASSEAGSLGETQYF.

CDR3 region: CASSEMSSGNTIYF. In DNA, the CDR3 is TGTGCCAGCAGTGAAATGAGCTCTGGAAACACCATATATTTT. This chain uses TRBV6-1 with TRBJ1-3; no clear D gene. Germline CDR1 reads MNHNS; CDR2 reads SASEGT. There are 14 residues in the CDR3. Trimming removed 2 bases from V and 0 bases from J, with 5 bases in between.

This clone was found a few times. The rearrangement uses TRBV3-1 (or the pseudogene TRBV3-2) and TRBJ1-1; D perhaps matches TRBD1 (6 bases). This CDR3 spans 12 amino acids. Trimming removed 6 bases from V and 11 bases from J, with 16 bases in between. Germline V gene lookup returns CDR1 LGHDT and CDR2 YNNKEL (reference sequence). CDR3 sequence: CASRSYQGFAFF. CDR3 coding DNA: TGTGCCAGCAGATCATATCAGGGGTTCGCTTTCTTT.

CDR3 nucleotides: TGTGCCAGCAGCTTGGGACACGCGAACACCGGGGAGCTGTTTTTT. The encoded protein is CASSLGHANTGELFF. V and J are TRBV9 and TRBJ2-2, with D perhaps matching TRBD1 (6 bases). CDR1 and CDR2 (germline): SGDLS, YYNGEE. This CDR3 is built from 15 residues. The V and J ends lost 4 bases and 0 bases respectively, with 10 bases between them.

To note about this clone: This specimen includes other DNA sequences encoding the same CDR3. This sequence joins TRBV5-6 and TRBJ1-1; D is possibly TRBD1 (5 bases). This CDR3 comprises 12 residues. The V end was cut by 1 base, the J end by 7 bases, with 8 bases between. From germline, CDR1 is SGHDT and CDR2 YYEEEE. CDR3 loop: CASSLQGSEAFF. The CDR3 nucleotides read TGTGCCAGCAGCTTGCAGGGTAGTGAAGCTTTCTTT.

V and J are TRBV27 and TRBJ2-3; D perhaps matches TRBD2 (6 bases). Trimming stripped 2 bases from V and 1 base from J, with 7 bases between. This CDR3 region has 14 residues. Germline V gene sequence: CDR1 MNHEY, CDR2 SMNVEV (reference sequence). CDR3 in DNA: TGTGCCAGCAGTTTACAGCGGGGCACAGATACGCAGTATTTT. Its translation: CASSLQRGTDTQYF.

This chain links TRBV9 with TRBJ1-1, with TRBD1 matching 7 bases. CDR3 length: 14 amino acids. The V gene end was trimmed by 5 bases and the J gene end by 1 base; junction bases not matched to a gene: 5. CDR1 is SGDLS, CDR2 YYNGEE, per germline. The CDR3 reads CASRRTGENTEAFF. The CDR3 nucleotides read TGTGCCAGCAGGAGAACAGGGGAGAACACTGAAGCTTTCTTT.

The V gene is TRBV18, the J gene TRBJ2-1; the match to TRBD2 covers 10 bases. V lost 0 bases to trimming and J lost 5 bases; unmatched junction nucleotides: 4. The CDR3 is 16 residues long. The germline V gene encodes CDR1 KGHSH and CDR2 LQKENI. Here the CDR3 reads CASSPPASGRNNEQFF. The CDR3 bases are TGTGCCAGCTCACCACCCGCTAGCGGGAGAAACAATGAGCAGTTCTTC.

The gene calls are TRBV24-1 and TRBJ2-3, with TRBD2 as a possible D gene (5 bases). The CDR3 is 14 residues long. V lost 2 bases and J lost 5, with 10 bases in between. Germline CDR1 KGHDR, CDR2 SFDVKD. CDR3: CATSDSGFLDTQYF. The CDR3 region has the DNA TGTGCCACCAGTGATTCGGGGTTCTTAGATACGCAGTATTTT.

The DNA of the CDR3 is TGCGCCAGCAGCTGGGGATTGGGTTTGCGGGGGGACTATGGCTACACCTTC. Amino acid sequence: CASSWGLGLRGDYGYTF. The chain recombines TRBV5-1 with TRBJ1-2; TRBD1 might be the D (5 bases). Trimming pared 3 bases from V and 3 bases from J, leaving 21 bases between. The CDR3 sequence is 17 residues long. CDR1 is SGHRS and CDR2 is YFSETQ in the germline V gene.